This T cell receptor (beta chain) was profiled in a study of long-term antiretroviral therapy in people with HIV. Broader study findings: No data were available on ART adherence, viral resistance or therapy changes. The data indicate that diversity increased after ART but remained below transplant donor controls.

Trimming shortened V by 7 bases and J by 7 bases, and 16 bases separated the two germline ends. From germline, CDR1 is MNHEY and CDR2 SMNVEV (reference sequence). This CDR3 region has 14 residues. On this clone itself: Its antigen is currently unknown.

Run at survey level, the immunoSEQ assay was version v3.0. The target of sequencing was roughly 35,000-55,000 T-cell genomes per sample. The data were produced by immunoSEQ multiplex PCR, yet TCRdb's version contains in-frame clones alone and is incomplete. This sample has roughly 40,000 clones; about 94% occur once, and the top ten carry 2% to 2.5%. Sequenced material: unsorted PBMCs, taken just over 9 years after starting antiretroviral therapy. The rearrangement links TRBV27 to TRBJ2-2; TRBD2 is a possible D gene (5 bases). The TCR sequence derives from a man between 25 and 39 years old with HIV. This CDR3 is CASTPFAEGGELFF. DNA for the CDR3: TGTGCCAGCACCCCGTTTGCAGAGGGCGGGGAGCTGTTTTTT.